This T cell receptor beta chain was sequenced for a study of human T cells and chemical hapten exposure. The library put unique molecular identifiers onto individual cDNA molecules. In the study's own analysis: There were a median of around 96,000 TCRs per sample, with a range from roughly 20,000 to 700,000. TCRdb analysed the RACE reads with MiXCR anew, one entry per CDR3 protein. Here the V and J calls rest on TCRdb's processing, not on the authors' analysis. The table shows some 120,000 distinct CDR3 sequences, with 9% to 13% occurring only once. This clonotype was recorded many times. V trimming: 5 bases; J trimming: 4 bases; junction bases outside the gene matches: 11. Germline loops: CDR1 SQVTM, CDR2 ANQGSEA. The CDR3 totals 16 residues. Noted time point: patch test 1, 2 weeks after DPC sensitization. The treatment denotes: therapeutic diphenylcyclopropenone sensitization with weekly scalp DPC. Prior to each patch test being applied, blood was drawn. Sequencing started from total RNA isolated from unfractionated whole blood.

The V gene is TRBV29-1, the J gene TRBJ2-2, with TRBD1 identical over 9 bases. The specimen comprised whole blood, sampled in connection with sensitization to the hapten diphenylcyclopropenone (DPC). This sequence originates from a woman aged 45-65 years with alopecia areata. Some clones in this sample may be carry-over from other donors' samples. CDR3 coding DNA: TGCAGCGTTAACGGTGGAGTGGGACAGGGCACCGGGGAGCTGTTTTTT. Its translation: CSVNGGVGQGTGELFF.